The next 19 T cell receptor beta chains were all read from a single sample in a study of beta chain features in type 1 diabetes. General study results and limits: People with Type 1 diabetes carried modestly yet significantly shorter TCRB CDR3s in all four CD4+ subsets.

TCRB transcripts that were expressed got sequenced, as all of the isolated RNA had been reverse transcribed. Clones were sequenced by immunoSEQ multiplex PCR, and TCRdb holds only the in-frame ones, with some missing. In the table there are around 260,000 clones, approximately 24% of which are singletons. Their antigen targets remain unknown. Source material: naive CD4+ T cells from blood. The receptors come from a young woman with type 1 diabetes.

This clone showed up just once. V usage is TRBV6-6 and J usage is TRBJ2-7, with D maybe TRBD2 (5 bases). V lost 5 bases to trimming and J lost 6 bases, with 11 bases between them. This CDR3 contains 12 residues. Germline V gives CDR1 MNHNY, CDR2 SVGAGI (reference sequence). CDR3 coding DNA: TGTGCCAGCAGTACCACTAGTTTCGAGCAGTACTTC. Translated, it gives CASSTTSFEQYF.

J is TRBJ1-2 and V is TRBV7-9, with 8 nucleotides matching TRBD1. Germline V gene sequence: CDR1 SEHNR, CDR2 FQNEAQ (reference sequence). The junction had 3 bases not matched to a gene; V was cut back by 3 bases and J by 3 bases. The CDR3 is made up of 14 amino acids. Here the CDR3 reads CASSFPGQDYGYTF. CDR3 nucleotide sequence: TGTGCCAGCAGCTTTCCGGGACAGGACTATGGCTACACCTTC.

CDR3 DNA: TGTGCCAGCAGCTTAGGGGGACTAGCGGTCTACAATGAGCAGTTCTTC. Translating gives CASSLGGLAVYNEQFF. The chain has TRBV7-2 and TRBJ2-1, with 11 bases matching TRBD2. CDR3 size: 16 residues. Looked up from germline, CDR1 is SGHTA and CDR2 is FQGNSA. Germline trimming cut 1 base from V and 3 bases from J; bases unmatched to any gene: 2.

The chain employs TRBV19 and TRBJ1-5; a weak D match, TRBD1 (5 bases). Germline lookup yields CDR1 LNHDA and CDR2 SQIVND (reference sequence). CDR3 length: 15 amino acids. V was pared by 6 bases and J by 6 bases, with 18 bases between. The CDR3 nucleotides are TGTGCCAGTAGCGAACGACCCCAGGGAATTCAGCCCCAGCATTTT. This gives the protein CASSERPQGIQPQHF.

The chain couples TRBV29-1 to TRBJ2-5; tentatively, D is TRBD1 (5 bases). The J call could be wrong; TRBJ2-7 is a better fit for the DNA end. The CDR3 consists of 13 residues. Germline V gene lookup returns CDR1 SQVTM and CDR2 ANQGSEA. CDR3 sequence (DNA): TGCAGCGGGCGCAGGCAGGGCTCCTACGAGCAGTACTTC. It specifies CSGRRQGSYEQYF.

This clone occurred once. The rearrangement uses TRBV29-1 and TRBJ2-1; 12 positions match TRBD2. V lost 6 bases, J lost 9 bases, and 12 bases stayed unmatched. CDR3 length: 15 residues. Germline loops: CDR1 SQVTM, CDR2 ANQGSEA. This CDR3 is CSVPTTSGSWGEQFF. For the CDR3, the DNA is TGCAGCGTCCCAACGACTAGCGGGAGTTGGGGTGAGCAGTTCTTC.

CDR3 sequence (DNA): TGTGCCAGCAGCCAGGGACTAGCGGGAGCAGGGGAGACCCAGTACTTC. Translated: CASSQGLAGAGETQYF. V gene TRBV11-2 combines with J gene TRBJ2-5; 14 nucleotides agree with TRBD2. From germline, CDR1 is SGHAT and CDR2 FQNNGV. The CDR3 is 16 residues long. V was clipped by 5 bases and J by 5 bases; unmatched bases: 7.

The chain carries TRBV9 and TRBJ2-6, with a weak D call TRBD1 (6 bases). This CDR3 is 17 amino acids long. The V end was cut by 2 bases, the J end by 1 base, with 13 bases between. The germline CDR1 and CDR2 sequences are SGDLS and YYNGEE. CDR3 residues: CASSVGTLGSGANVLTF. The CDR3 DNA sequence: TGTGCCAGCAGCGTCGGGACACTGGGTTCTGGGGCCAACGTCCTGACTTTC.

The chain combines TRBV6-5 with TRBJ2-2, with 14 nucleotides matching TRBD2. The CDR3 length is 15 residues. Trimming at V came to 8 bases and at J to 4 bases, leaving 3 bases not matched to a gene. In germline, CDR1 is MNHEY, CDR2 SVGAGI. The CDR3 DNA reads as TGTGCCAGCTTGGGACTAGCGGGAGCCACCGGGGAGCTGTTTTTT. It encodes CASLGLAGATGELFF.

J is TRBJ2-7 and V is TRBV5-1, with 9 bases fitting TRBD2. Germline-derived CDR1 and CDR2 are SGHRS and YFSETQ. The CDR3 runs to 17 residues. V gave up 4 bases and J gave up 3 bases; unmatched junction bases: 14. CDR3 DNA: TGCGCCAGCAGCCGCTCCGGTCCGGGCGGGAGGGGCTACGAGCAGTACTTC. Translating gives CASSRSGPGGRGYEQYF.

As concerns this clone: This sample also contains other DNA sequences that code for the same CDR3. This chain connects TRBV5-1 to TRBJ1-5; D is unclear. This CDR3 comprises 13 residues. V was pared by 1 base and J by 5 bases, with 7 bases between. The germline gives CDR1 SGHRS, CDR2 YFSETQ. The CDR3 DNA follows: TGCGCCAGCAGCTTGAGCGGGGATCAGCCCCAGCATTTT. It specifies CASSLSGDQPQHF.

This clone was counted only a few times. This sequence joins TRBV7-2 and TRBJ1-2, with 7 nucleotides matching TRBD1. The CDR3 extends over 16 amino acids. V lost 5 bases to trimming and J lost 4 bases; unmatched junction nucleotides: 13. Germline V CDR1 and CDR2: SGHTA, FQGNSA. As DNA, the CDR3 is TGTGCCAGCAGCCCCAGCCCCCGGGACAGCGGCTATGGCTACACCTTC. This encodes CASSPSPRDSGYGYTF.

This chain connects TRBV2 to TRBJ2-7; 7 positions agree with TRBD2. This CDR3 is built from 12 residues. Trimming cost V 5 bases and J 5 bases; bases outside gene matches: 3. CDR1 is SNHLY and CDR2 is FYNNEI in the germline V gene. CDR3 bases: TGTGCCAGCAGTCGGGACTATCACGAGCAGTACTTC. This sequence encodes CASSRDYHEQYF.

The chain joins TRBV4-2 to TRBJ1-5; D is uncertain. The CDR3 covers 13 residues. Germline V gene data show CDR1 as LGHNA and CDR2 as YNFKEQ. V dropped 2 bases and J dropped 5 bases, with 7 bases sitting between them. CDR3 region: CASSQTVDQPQHF. The DNA of the CDR3 is TGTGCCAGCAGCCAAACGGTCGATCAGCCCCAGCATTTT.

This clone was observed a few times. The gene calls are TRBV28 and TRBJ2-1, with D tentatively TRBD2 (6 bases). Trimming cost V 3 bases and J 6 bases, with 6 bases left between them. The CDR3 totals 12 residues. Germline CDR1 MDHEN, CDR2 SYDVKM. CDR3 sequence reads: CASSLGGNEQFF. The CDR3 DNA reads TGTGCCAGCAGTTTGGGGGGCAATGAGCAGTTCTTC.

Remarks on this clone: Distinct nucleotide sequences in the sample also encode this CDR3. J is TRBJ2-7 and V is TRBV30; a possible D gene is TRBD1 (5 bases). Germline V gene sequence: CDR1 GTSNPN, CDR2 SVGIG (reference sequence). The V end lost 4 bases, the J end lost 2 bases, and 9 bases lay between the germline ends. This CDR3 region has 12 residues. CDR3 DNA: TGTGCCTGGAATAGGGGCCCCTACGAGCAGTACTTC. Amino acids: CAWNRGPYEQYF.

The genes are TRBV7-3 and TRBJ1-1; D is uncertain. The germline V gene encodes CDR1 SGHTA and CDR2 FQGTGA. V was cut by 4 bases and J by 1 base, with 7 bases left in between. This CDR3 has 13 amino acids. The CDR3 loop reads CASSWAENTEAFF. The CDR3 DNA reads TGTGCCAGCAGCTGGGCCGAGAACACTGAAGCTTTCTTT.

V gene TRBV30 combines with J gene TRBJ2-1; TRBD2 might be the D (5 bases). Germline values: CDR1 GTSNPN, CDR2 SVGIG (reference sequence). The CDR3 is 14 amino acids. The V end was cut by 4 bases, the J end by 8 bases, with 18 bases between. The CDR3 DNA is TGTGCCTGGATGAGCGGCCCTCCGCCTGATGAGCAGTTCTTC. Protein product: CAWMSGPPPDEQFF.

This clone has more than one count but fewer than ten. V is TRBV28 and J is TRBJ1-5, with D unclear. The CDR3 has 10 residues. The germline V and J ends were trimmed by 5 bases and 9 bases, with 5 bases remaining between them. Germline lookup yields CDR1 MDHEN and CDR2 SYDVKM. Here the CDR3 reads CASSSGPQHF. CDR3 nucleotides: TGTGCCAGCAGTAGCGGGCCCCAGCATTTT.